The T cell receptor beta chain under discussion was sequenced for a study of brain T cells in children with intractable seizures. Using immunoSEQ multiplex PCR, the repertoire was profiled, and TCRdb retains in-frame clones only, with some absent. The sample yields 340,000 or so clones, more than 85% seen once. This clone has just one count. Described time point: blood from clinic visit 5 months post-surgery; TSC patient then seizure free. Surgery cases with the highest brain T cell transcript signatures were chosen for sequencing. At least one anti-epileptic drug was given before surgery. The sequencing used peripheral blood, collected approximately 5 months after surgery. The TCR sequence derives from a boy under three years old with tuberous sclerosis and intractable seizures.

CDR3: CASSARSGQRDGYTF. The CDR3 coding sequence is TGTGCCAGCAGCGCTCGTTCAGGACAAAGGGATGGCTACACCTTC. The chain uses TRBV7-2 and TRBJ1-2; possible D gene TRBD1, 5 bases. CDR1 SGHTA and CDR2 FQGNSA come from the germline V gene. There are 15 residues in the CDR3. V was pared by 5 bases and J by 6 bases, with 19 bases between.